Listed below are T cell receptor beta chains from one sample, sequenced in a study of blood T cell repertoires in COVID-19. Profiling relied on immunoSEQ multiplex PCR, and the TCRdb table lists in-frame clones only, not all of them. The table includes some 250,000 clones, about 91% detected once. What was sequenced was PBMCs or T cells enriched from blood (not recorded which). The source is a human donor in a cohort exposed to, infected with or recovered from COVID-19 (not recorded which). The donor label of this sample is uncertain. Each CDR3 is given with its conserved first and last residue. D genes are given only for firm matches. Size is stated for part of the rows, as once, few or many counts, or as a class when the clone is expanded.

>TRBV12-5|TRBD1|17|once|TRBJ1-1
CASGTLRGTFFRTEAFF
TGTGCTAGTGGTACCCTCAGGGGGACCTTTTTTCGGACTGAAGCTTTCTTT
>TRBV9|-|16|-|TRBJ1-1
CASSVGAGVMNTEAFF
TGTGCCAGCAGCGTAGGGGCAGGGGTCATGAACACTGAAGCTTTCTTT
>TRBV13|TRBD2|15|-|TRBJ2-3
CASSLRLAGVDTQYF
TGTGCCAGCAGCTTAAGACTAGCGGGGGTAGATACGCAGTATTTT
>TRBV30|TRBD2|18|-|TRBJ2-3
CAWSGFGGGALRTDTQYF
TGTGCCTGGAGTGGATTTGGCGGGGGAGCCCTTCGCACAGATACGCAGTATTTT
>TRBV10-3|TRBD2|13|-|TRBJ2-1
CATGLASYNEQFF
TGTGCCACCGGACTAGCCTCCTACAATGAGCAGTTCTTC
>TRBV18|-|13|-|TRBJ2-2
CASSPANTGELFF
TGTGCCAGCTCACCCGCGAACACCGGGGAGCTGTTTTTT
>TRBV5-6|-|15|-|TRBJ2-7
CASSSDRAHTYEQYF
TGTGCCAGCAGCTCAGACAGAGCCCATACCTACGAGCAGTACTTC
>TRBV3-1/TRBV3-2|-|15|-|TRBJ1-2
CASSLGLSANYGYTF
TGTGCCAGCAGCCTGGGACTCTCAGCTAACTATGGCTACACCTTC
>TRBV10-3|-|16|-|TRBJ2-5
CAISEYRLEGSETQYF
TGTGCCATCAGTGAGTATCGACTAGAAGGATCAGAGACCCAGTACTTC
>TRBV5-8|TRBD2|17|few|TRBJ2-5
CASSLGRLAGLKETQYF
TGTGCCAGCAGCTTGGGCAGACTAGCGGGGCTCAAAGAGACCCAGTACTTC
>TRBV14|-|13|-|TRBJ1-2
CASSQDPGQGYTF
TGTGCCAGCAGCCAAGACCCAGGGCAGGGCTACACCTTC
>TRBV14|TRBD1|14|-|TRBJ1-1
CASSQGQGPTEAFF
TGTGCCAGCAGCCAGGGACAGGGACCCACTGAAGCTTTCTTT
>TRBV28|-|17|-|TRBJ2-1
CASSPPHRVFSYNEQFF
TGTGCCAGCAGTCCCCCCCACAGAGTTTTCTCCTACAATGAGCAGTTCTTC
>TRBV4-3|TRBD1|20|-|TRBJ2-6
CASSEEGTGGALTGANVLTF
TGCGCCAGCAGCGAAGAAGGGACAGGGGGCGCTTTAACTGGGGCCAACGTCCTGACTTTC
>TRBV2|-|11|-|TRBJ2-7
CASSVGGQKYF
TGTGCCAGCAGTGTAGGGGGACAAAAGTACTTC
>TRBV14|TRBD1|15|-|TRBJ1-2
CASSQVGTGAYGYTF
TGTGCCAGCAGCCAAGTAGGGACAGGCGCCTATGGCTACACCTTC
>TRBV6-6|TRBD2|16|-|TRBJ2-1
CASSPSGLALFNEQFF
TGTGCCAGCAGCCCTTCAGGACTAGCGCTTTTCAATGAGCAGTTCTTC
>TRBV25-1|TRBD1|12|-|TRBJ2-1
CASRSGGDEQFF
TGTGCCAGCCGGTCAGGGGGTGATGAGCAGTTCTTC
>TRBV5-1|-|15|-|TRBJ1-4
CASSQGQGRNEKLFF
TGCGCCAGCAGCCAAGGGCAGGGAAGGAATGAAAAACTGTTTTTT
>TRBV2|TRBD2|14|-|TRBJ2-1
CASTSGTGRNEQFF
TGTGCCAGCACTTCCGGGACCGGGAGGAATGAGCAGTTCTTC
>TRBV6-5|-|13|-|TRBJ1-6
CASRRQDFSPLHF
TGTGCCAGCAGAAGGCAGGATTTTTCACCCCTCCACTTT
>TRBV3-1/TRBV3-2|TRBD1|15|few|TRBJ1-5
CASSRGQGGYQPQHF
TGTGCCAGCAGCCGAGGACAGGGGGGCTATCAGCCCCAGCATTTT
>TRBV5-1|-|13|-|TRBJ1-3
CASSRSSGNTIYF
TGCGCCAGCAGCCGGAGCTCTGGAAACACCATATATTTT
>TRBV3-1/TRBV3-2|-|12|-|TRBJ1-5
CASSSGIQPQHF
TGTGCCAGCAGTTCAGGGATTCAGCCCCAGCATTTT
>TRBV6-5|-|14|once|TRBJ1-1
CASTMTVEGTEAFF
TGTGCCAGCACTATGACGGTCGAGGGCACTGAAGCTTTCTTT
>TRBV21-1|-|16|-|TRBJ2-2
CASSSPPLSGTGELFF
TGTGCCAGCAGCTCCCCCCCCCTCTCGGGCACCGGGGAGCTGTTTTTT
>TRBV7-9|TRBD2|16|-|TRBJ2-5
CASSFGSGGAIETQYF
TGTGCCAGCAGCTTCGGAAGCGGGGGGGCTATAGAGACCCAGTACTTC
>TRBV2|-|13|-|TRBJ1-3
CASSHDSGNTIYF
TGTGCCAGCAGCCATGACAGTGGAAACACCATATATTTT
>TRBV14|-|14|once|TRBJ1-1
CASSQIDRSPEAFF
TGTGCCAGCAGCCAGATTGACAGGTCGCCGGAAGCTTTCTTT
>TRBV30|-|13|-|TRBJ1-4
CAWSPWTDEKLFF
TGTGCCTGGAGCCCTTGGACAGATGAAAAACTGTTTTTT
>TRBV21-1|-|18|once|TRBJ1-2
CASSKRIRSRQLSYGYTF
TGTGCCAGCAGCAAACGAATTAGGAGCCGACAGCTATCCTATGGCTACACCTTC